This TCR beta chain was retrieved from a study of T cells in localized non-small cell lung cancer. Study-level results: Of the tissues analyzed, uninvolved adjacent lung showed maximal T cell clonality, greater than tumor. A single tumor region was sequenced, leaving heterogeneity possible. Researchers found a median 57 of the top 100 tumor clones in adjacent lung.

CDR3 length: 13 residues. Germline CDR1 reads KGHSH; CDR2 reads LQKENI. With V trimmed by 6 bases and J by 5 bases, 3 bases remained unmatched. Assay: immunoSEQ multiplex PCR; the TCRdb copy retains only in-frame clones and omits some. The sample has some 25,000 clones; 85% to 95% are singletons. Of note for this clone: The antigen remains undetermined.

The rearrangement joins TRBV18 to TRBJ2-5, with 10 positions matching TRBD1. This clonotype originated in a female donor at least 60 years old with stage II squamous cell lung carcinoma. The sequenced sample was peripheral blood, obtained before any cancer treatment. The CDR3 nucleotides are TGTGCCAGCTCCGGGACAGGGGTTGAGACCCAGTACTTC. The encoded protein is CASSGTGVETQYF.